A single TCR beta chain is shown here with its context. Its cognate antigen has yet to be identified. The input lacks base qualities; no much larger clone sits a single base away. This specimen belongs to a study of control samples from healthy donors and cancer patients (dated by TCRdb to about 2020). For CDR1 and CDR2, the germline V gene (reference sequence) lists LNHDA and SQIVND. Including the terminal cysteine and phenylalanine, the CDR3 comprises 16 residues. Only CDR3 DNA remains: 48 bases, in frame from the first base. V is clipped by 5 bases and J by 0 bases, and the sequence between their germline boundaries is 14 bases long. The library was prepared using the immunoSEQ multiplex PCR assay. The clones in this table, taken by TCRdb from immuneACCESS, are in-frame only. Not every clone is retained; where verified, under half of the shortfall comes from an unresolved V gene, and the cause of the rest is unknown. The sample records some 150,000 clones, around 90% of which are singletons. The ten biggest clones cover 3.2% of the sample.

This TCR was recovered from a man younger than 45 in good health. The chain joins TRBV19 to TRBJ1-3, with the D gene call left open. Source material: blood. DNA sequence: TGTGCCAGTAGTCCGGGCCCTCACTTCTCTGGAAACACCATATATTTT. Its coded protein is CASSPGPHFSGNTIYF.